This paragraph reports one T cell receptor beta chain. The extraction recovered at least 6 micrograms of total RNA per sample. With a J-beta primer mix and a sample-barcoded 5' primer, a second PCR ran about 7 to 12 cycles. TCRdb itself ran the 5' RACE reads through MiXCR, one entry per CDR3 protein. The sample holds around 1,100,000 distinct CDR3 sequences, about two fifths seen once. These data originate in a study of blood T cells in healthy people across ages. Germline CDR1 SGHTA, CDR2 FQGNSA. Trimming took off 3 bases at V and 0 bases at J, with 5 bases between the two ends. The CDR3 spans 13 residues.

This sequence originates from a man aged 18 to 29 in good health. The V and J genes are TRBV7-2 and TRBJ1-2; D uncertain. The sample was blood. As DNA, the CDR3 is TGTGCCAGCAGCTTGGTACCTAACTATGGCTACACCTTC. Its protein is CASSLVPNYGYTF.